These T cell receptor beta chains were read from a single sample in a study of beta chain features in type 1 diabetes. The method was immunoSEQ multiplex PCR; TCRdb's version includes in-frame clones alone and lacks a portion of them. Of 600,000 to 750,000 clones listed, roughly 12% are singletons. The source material was naive CD4+ T cells from blood. The receptors here all came from a young man with type 1 diabetes. CDR3s include the opening cysteine and the closing phenylalanine or tryptophan. The D gene is left open where the match is weak. Only some rows state a clone size, as once, few, many or a class for expanded clones.

TRBV9	-	-	TRBJ2-6	TGTGCCAGCAGCGTATCCCCAGGCCCCTCTGGGGCCAACGTCCTGACTTTC	CASSVSPGPSGANVLTF
TRBV12-5	TRBD1	few	TRBJ2-1	TGTGCTAGTGCCGCCGGGACAGGGTCCTACAATGAGCAGTTCTTC	CASAAGTGSYNEQFF
TRBV25-1	-	few	TRBJ2-3	TGTGCCAGCAGTCCCAGCGGAGATACGCAGTATTTT	CASSPSGDTQYF
TRBV18	-	few	TRBJ2-1	TGTGCCAGCTCAAAGGCCTACAATGAGCAGTTCTTC	CASSKAYNEQFF
TRBV5-1	-	-	TRBJ2-5	TGCGCCAGCAGGGACAGTCAAGAGACCCAGTACTTC	CASRDSQETQYF
TRBV5-1	TRBD1	few	TRBJ1-1	TGCGCCAGCAGCGCTGGGACAGGGTGGGTCCTGAACACTGAAGCTTTCTTT	CASSAGTGWVLNTEAFF
TRBV10-3	-	few	TRBJ1-1	TGTGCCATCAGGGGGGACTTCACTGAAGCTTTCTTT	CAIRGDFTEAFF
TRBV14	-	-	TRBJ2-5	TGTGCCAGCAGCCAATCAGAGACCCAGTACTTC	CASSQSETQYF
TRBV16	TRBD1	few	TRBJ1-6	TGTGCCAGCAGCCAATCAGGGGGCGGTTATTCACCCCTCCACTTT	CASSQSGGGYSPLHF
TRBV20-1	-	-	TRBJ1-2	TGCAGTGCTACATTCCCAGGTGGCTACACCTTC	CSATFPGGYTF
TRBV19	-	few	TRBJ1-1	TGTGCCAGTGGGCGGAGGACCGCTCCTTCGGGCACTGAAGCTTTCTTT	CASGRRTAPSGTEAFF
TRBV30	TRBD1	-	TRBJ1-5	TGTGCCTGTGGACAGGGGAATCAGCCCCAGCATTTT	CACGQGNQPQHF
TRBV7-9	-	-	TRBJ2-3	TGTGCCAGCAGCTTACATGGGGGAACGACAGATACGCAGTATTTT	CASSLHGGTTDTQYF
TRBV16	-	-	TRBJ1-5	TGTGCCAGCAGCCGCACGCGGCGAGGTGGGCCCCAGCATTTT	CASSRTRRGGPQHF
TRBV14	TRBD1	few	TRBJ2-3	TGTGCCAGCAGCCAAGTGACAGGGGGCCCAGATACGCAGTATTTT	CASSQVTGGPDTQYF
TRBV7-9	TRBD1	-	TRBJ1-6	TGTGCCAGCAGCTTTGGACAGGTTTTTATACCCCTCCACTTT	CASSFGQVFIPLHF
TRBV7-9	-	few	TRBJ1-2	TGTGCCAGCAGCTTAGTCGGCGGGCAGGGTGGCTACACCTTC	CASSLVGGQGGYTF
TRBV7-2	-	few	TRBJ2-7	TGTGCCAGCAGCAGGGACCAAGGACGGTACGAGCAGTACTTC	CASSRDQGRYEQYF
TRBV4-3	-	few	TRBJ2-3	TGCGCCAGCAGCCAAGAAACCCGGTACACAGATACGCAGTATTTT	CASSQETRYTDTQYF
TRBV9	-	-	TRBJ1-5	TGTGCCAGCAGCGTAGCAGGCGGTACTCATCAGCCCCAGCATTTT	CASSVAGGTHQPQHF
TRBV5-4	-	few	TRBJ2-5	TGTGCCAGCAGCGAACCCACTGGCGGACCCCGGGAGACCCAGTACTTC	CASSEPTGGPRETQYF
TRBV7-3	-	-	TRBJ1-1	TGTGCCAGCAGCCCCCCAGGACAGCGGACTGAAGCTTTCTTT	CASSPPGQRTEAFF
TRBV7-2	TRBD1	few	TRBJ1-6	TGTGCCAGCAGCTTAGCGTCCGGACAGGGGAATTCACCCCTCCACTTT	CASSLASGQGNSPLHF
TRBV29-1	TRBD2	few	TRBJ2-3	TGCAGCGCCGACGGTGTTAGCGGGGCAGATACGCAGTATTTT	CSADGVSGADTQYF
TRBV6-5	-	-	TRBJ1-2	TGTGCCAGCAGCTGGAACAGGGTTTCCTATGGCTACACCTTC	CASSWNRVSYGYTF
TRBV5-6	TRBD1	few	TRBJ2-3	TGTGCCAGCAGCTTGGACAGGGGGCGAGGGGCAGATACGCAGTATTTT	CASSLDRGRGADTQYF
TRBV10-3	-	-	TRBJ1-4	TGTGCCATCAAGGCAGGGGAGGGAGAAAAACTGTTTTTT	CAIKAGEGEKLFF
TRBV25-1	TRBD1	-	TRBJ2-7	TGTGCCAGCAGCCCGGACAGGGTCGACGAGCAGTACTTC	CASSPDRVDEQYF
TRBV5-1	-	few	TRBJ2-2	TGCGCCAGCAGCTTGGTGGGGACCGGGGAGCTGTTTTTT	CASSLVGTGELFF
TRBV5-1	TRBD1	-	TRBJ2-5	TGCGCCAGCAGCCCAGACAGGGCTGAAGAGACCCAGTACTTC	CASSPDRAEETQYF
TRBV25-1	TRBD1	-	TRBJ2-7	TGTGCCAGCAGTGTCTTTCGGACAGGGAGCCACGAGCAGTACTTC	CASSVFRTGSHEQYF
TRBV15	-	few	TRBJ2-7	TGTGCCACCAGCAGAGGACAGGTGCGGGAGCAGTACTTC	CATSRGQVREQYF
TRBV11-3	-	few	TRBJ2-7	TGTGCCAGCAGCTTACAGGGCTCCTACGAGCAGTACTTC	CASSLQGSYEQYF
TRBV6-1	-	-	TRBJ2-5	TGTGCCGGGTCAACTAGGGGACTTGAGAGGGCCCAGTACTTC	CAGSTRGLERAQYF
TRBV9	-	-	TRBJ1-6	TGTGCCAGCAGCACGCCCAATTCACCCCTCCACTTT	CASSTPNSPLHF
TRBV28	-	-	TRBJ2-7	TGTGCCAGCAGTTTAGTCTACAGGTACTACGAGCAGTACTTC	CASSLVYRYYEQYF
TRBV30	-	-	TRBJ2-5	TGTGCCTGGAACCCTACTCGGGGGACCCAGTACTTC	CAWNPTRGTQYF
TRBV18	TRBD1	-	TRBJ2-3	TGTGCCAGCTCAGGACAGGGGACAGATACGCAGTATTTT	CASSGQGTDTQYF
TRBV7-2	-	-	TRBJ2-3	TGTGCCAGCAGCTTAGTCGGCGGCGGGACAGATACGCAGTATTTT	CASSLVGGGTDTQYF
TRBV7-9	-	few	TRBJ1-4	TGTGCCAGCAGCTTACGAGATGCGGGAAATGAAAAACTGTTTTTT	CASSLRDAGNEKLFF
TRBV10-3	-	-	TRBJ2-4	TGTGCCATCAGTGAGGATCAAGGGGCCAAAAACATTCAGTACTTC	CAISEDQGAKNIQYF
TRBV9	TRBD1	few	TRBJ2-3	TGTGCCAGCAGCGCCGGACAGGGGTCCGATACGCAGTATTTT	CASSAGQGSDTQYF
TRBV9	-	few	TRBJ2-3	TGTGCCAGCAGCACCCGCACAGATACGCAGTATTTT	CASSTRTDTQYF
TRBV5-4	-	few	TRBJ2-6	TGTGCCAGCAGCTTGGTAGGACAGACTGGGGCCAACGTCCTGACTTTC	CASSLVGQTGANVLTF
TRBV5-4	-	-	TRBJ1-6	TGTGCCAGCAGCTTGTACCCCCTCGTGGCGGGTTCACCCCTCCACTTT	CASSLYPLVAGSPLHF
TRBV18	-	few	TRBJ2-7	TGTGCCAGCTCACCTACTCAACCCGGCACCTACGAGCAGTACTTC	CASSPTQPGTYEQYF
TRBV29-1	-	few	TRBJ1-1	TGCAGCGTTGAATTGGGGGTGAACACTGAAGCTTTCTTT	CSVELGVNTEAFF
TRBV10-3	-	-	TRBJ2-7	TGTGCCATCAGATCCGGGACAAAGGGTCCCTACGAGCAGTACTTC	CAIRSGTKGPYEQYF
TRBV7-9	-	-	TRBJ1-1	TGTGCCAGCAGCTTCGAGGGATCGGGCACTGAAGCTTTCTTT	CASSFEGSGTEAFF
TRBV4-1	-	few	TRBJ2-3	TGCGCCAGCAGCCAAGCATGGGGGAACACAGATACGCAGTATTTT	CASSQAWGNTDTQYF
TRBV19	TRBD1	-	TRBJ1-2	TGTGCCAGTAGTTTCGGGACAGGGGCTGGATCTAATGGCTACACCTTC	CASSFGTGAGSNGYTF
TRBV7-2	TRBD2	-	TRBJ2-5	TGTGCCAGCAGCTTAAACGCGGGGGGGCGTGAGACCCAGTACTTC	CASSLNAGGRETQYF
TRBV18	-	once	TRBJ1-6	TGTGCCAGCTCACCAGGGGCGGGTGATTCACCCCTCCACTTT	CASSPGAGDSPLHF